This is a list of T cell receptor beta chains from one sample in a study of T-cell memory formation after mild COVID-19. TCRdb processed the 5' RACE reads anew with MiXCR; each CDR3 protein has one entry. The repertoire includes around 250,000 distinct CDR3 sequences, roughly 10% of them detected once, and under 25% sits in the top ten. What was sequenced was PBMCs or a T cell subset sorted from them (not recorded which). The receptors shown here come from a man aged 18 to 30 who had mild COVID-19 (a few samples of this study predate the infection). Cell type and time point are not known. Both conserved end residues are part of each CDR3.

cdr3_aa	v_call
CASSLRVGGSPLHF	TRBV4-3
CASSSSGGVSDTQYF	TRBV5-1
CASIGTGNTEAFF	TRBV12-3/TRBV12-4
CASSLVGGGDTEAFF	TRBV27
CASTSSKDEQYF	TRBV12-3/TRBV12-4
CASSPRTGEHEQYF	TRBV7-9
CASSYGQGTNYGYTF	TRBV5-1
CSDRRDTQETQYF	TRBV29-1
CASSYQGVAGGETQYF	TRBV7-2
CASSLSPWTGSAGELFF	TRBV7-2
CASSVEGGSYNEQFF	TRBV9
CASSPGQVGNIQYF	TRBV27
CATSDSSSYNEQFF	TRBV24-1
CASSTGPNSPLHF	TRBV27
CAIRPLGTDPETQYF	TRBV10-3
CASSQDDRGDTGELFF	TRBV4-2
CASSYSGSATRGYTF	TRBV6-2/TRBV6-3
CATGREQFF	TRBV6-6
CSVVVGTRSTEAFF	TRBV29-1
CASSSLAGHTGELFF	TRBV7-3
CASSPGVLAGLMSGEQFF	TRBV5-1
CASSFVGGYEQYF	TRBV27
CASSVAAGISYEQYF	TRBV9
CASSLDIRQGENTEAFF	TRBV5-1
CSAEDTGSPYNEQFF	TRBV20-1